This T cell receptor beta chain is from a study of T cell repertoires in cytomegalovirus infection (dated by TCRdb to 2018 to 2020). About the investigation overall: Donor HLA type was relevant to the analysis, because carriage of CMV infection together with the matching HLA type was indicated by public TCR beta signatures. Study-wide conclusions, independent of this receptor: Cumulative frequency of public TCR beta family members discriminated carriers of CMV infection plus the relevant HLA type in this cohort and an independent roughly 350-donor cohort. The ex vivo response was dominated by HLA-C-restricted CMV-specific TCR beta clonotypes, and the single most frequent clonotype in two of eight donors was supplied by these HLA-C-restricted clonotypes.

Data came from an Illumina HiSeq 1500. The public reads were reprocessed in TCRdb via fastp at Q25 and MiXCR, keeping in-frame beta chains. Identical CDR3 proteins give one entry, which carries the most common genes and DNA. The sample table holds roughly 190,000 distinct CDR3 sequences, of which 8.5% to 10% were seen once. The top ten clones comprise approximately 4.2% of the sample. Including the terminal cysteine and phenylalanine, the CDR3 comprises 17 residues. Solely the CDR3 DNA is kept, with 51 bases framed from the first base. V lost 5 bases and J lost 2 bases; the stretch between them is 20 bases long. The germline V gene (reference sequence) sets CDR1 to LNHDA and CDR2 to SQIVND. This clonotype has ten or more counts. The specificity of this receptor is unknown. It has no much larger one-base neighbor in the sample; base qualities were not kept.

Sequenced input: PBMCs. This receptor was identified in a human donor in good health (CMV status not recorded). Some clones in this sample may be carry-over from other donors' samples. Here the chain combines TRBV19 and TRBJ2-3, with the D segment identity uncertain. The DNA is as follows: TGTGCCAGTAGTTCCCCCCGACGTCGAACACACACAGATACGCAGTATTTT. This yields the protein CASSSPRRRTHTDTQYF.